The clone carrying this TCR beta chain has at least ten counts. Its antigen is not identified. The data are from a study of T cells in Graves' hyperthyroidism and ophthalmopathy. Regarding the study as a whole: From stable hyperthyroidism, ophthalmopathy was separated by a 13 V-J model.

Hyperthyroidism was newly diagnosed in patients aged 18 to 65 (duration under 2 months). The CDR3 consists of 12 residues. The germline CDR1 and CDR2 sequences are MNHEY and SVGEGT. The germline V and J ends were trimmed by 5 bases and 8 bases, with 10 bases remaining between them. It was RNA transcripts that yielded the amplified TCR beta CDR3 regions. Primed by the HTBI set, a first-round RT-PCR was run on the TCR CDR3. One entry per CDR3 protein results from TCRdb running MiXCR on the multiplex PCR reads. The sample shows fewer than 700,000 distinct CDR3 sequences, around 16% of them seen only once.

The clonotype originates from a woman in her 30s with Graves' hyperthyroidism. The chain carries TRBV6-2 or TRBV6-3 and TRBJ2-1, with a weak D call TRBD2 (5 bases). Specimen: blood. As DNA, the CDR3 is TGTGCCAGCAGTATCTCCGGGGATGAGCAGTTCTTC. Translated, it gives CASSISGDEQFF.